This T cell receptor beta chain appears in the sequencing data of a study of preoperative IRX-2 immunotherapy in early breast cancer. Treatment specified: preoperative locoregional IRX-2 cytokine immunotherapy. Patients received preoperative, locoregional IRX-2 cytokine immunotherapy in a phase Ib study. Assay used: immunoSEQ multiplex PCR; TCRdb lists only in-frame clones, some missing. The sample lists around 10,000 clones; 75% to 90% were seen once. This receptor was identified in a human donor with breast cancer. Sequencing was performed on lymph node tissue, taken before IRX-2 immunotherapy.

The CDR3 DNA reads TGTGCCAGCAGACCGGGACCCAACTCCTACGAGCAGTACTTC. Its translation: CASRPGPNSYEQYF. V usage is TRBV11-3 and J usage is TRBJ2-7; D possibly uses TRBD1 or TRBD2 (5 bases each). V gave up 6 bases and J gave up 0 bases, with 12 bases separating them. Germline assignment: CDR1 SGHNT and CDR2 YENEEA. CDR3 length equals 14 residues.